The 2 T cell receptor beta chains below were found in one sample sequenced in a study of shared clonotypes between healthy human individuals. Clones were sequenced by immunoSEQ multiplex PCR, and TCRdb holds only the in-frame ones, with some missing. The repertoire holds roughly 2.5 million clones, with just over 90% as singletons. The sample comprised naive CD4+ T cells sorted from blood. The subset: CD45RA+ positively selected. The receptors were gathered from a man younger than 35 in good health.

The chain has TRBV28 and TRBJ1-5; D uncertain. With 6 bases removed from V and 3 bases from J, the gap between germline ends came to 18 bases. CDR3 length: 16 amino acids. Germline V gene lookup returns CDR1 MDHEN and CDR2 SYDVKM. The CDR3 sequence is CASSTILSGINQPQHF. DNA of the CDR3: TGTGCCAGCAGCACTATCCTATCCGGGATCAATCAGCCCCAGCATTTT.

This chain uses TRBV5-1 with TRBJ2-1; D possibly uses TRBD1 or TRBD2 (5 bases each). This CDR3 is built from 12 residues. From germline, CDR1 is SGHRS and CDR2 YFSETQ. V was pared by 0 bases and J by 13 bases, with 11 bases between. CDR3 bases: TGCGCCAGCAGCTTGGGGGGGATGACTCAGTTCTTC. The encoded protein is CASSLGGMTQFF.